The subject of this entry is one T cell receptor (beta chain). TCRdb's table, derived via immunoSEQ multiplex PCR, lists solely in-frame clones and lacks some. The data contain about 150,000 clones, 79% of them seen just once; the ten biggest clones take up 15% to 20%. Cohort assignment relied on participant-reported clinical history. The data belong to a study of blood T cell repertoires in COVID-19. Looking at the study overall: Among Cohort 3 donors, those recovered had two negative PCRs, clearance, or symptom resolution. Italy, Spain and the United States were the sources of the convalescent and acute COVID-19 samples. From T cells, B-cell-depleted T cells, or PBMCs came the material, which was cDNA or gDNA.

The CDR3 runs to 12 residues. Germline assignment: CDR1 MDHEN and CDR2 SYDVKM. The V end was cut by 8 bases, the J end by 7 bases, with 12 bases between. This TCR was recovered from a woman aged 70-85 years in a cohort exposed to, infected with or recovered from COVID-19 (not recorded which). Sequences were obtained from PBMCs or T cells enriched from blood (not recorded which). The chain uses TRBV28 and TRBJ1-5; D is ambiguous. The CDR3 sequence: CASHMAAQPQHF. DNA for the CDR3: TGTGCCAGCCACATGGCTGCCCAGCCCCAGCATTTT.